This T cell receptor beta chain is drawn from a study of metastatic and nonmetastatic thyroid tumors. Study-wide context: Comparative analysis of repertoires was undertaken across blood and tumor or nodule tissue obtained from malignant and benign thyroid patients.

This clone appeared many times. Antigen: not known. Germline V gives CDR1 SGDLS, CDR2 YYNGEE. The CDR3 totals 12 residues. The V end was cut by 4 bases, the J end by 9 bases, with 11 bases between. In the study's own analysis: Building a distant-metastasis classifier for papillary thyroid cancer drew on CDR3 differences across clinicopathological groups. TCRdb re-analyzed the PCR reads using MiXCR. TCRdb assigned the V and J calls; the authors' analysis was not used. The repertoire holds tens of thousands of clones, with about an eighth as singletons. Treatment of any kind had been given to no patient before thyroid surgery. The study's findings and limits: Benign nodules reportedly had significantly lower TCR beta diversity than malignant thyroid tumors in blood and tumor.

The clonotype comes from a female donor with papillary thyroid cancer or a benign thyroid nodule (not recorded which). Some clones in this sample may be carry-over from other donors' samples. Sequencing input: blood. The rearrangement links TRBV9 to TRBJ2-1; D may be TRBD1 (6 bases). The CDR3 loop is CASSLRGIEQFF. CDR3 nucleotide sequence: TGTGCCAGCAGCCTCAGGGGTATTGAGCAGTTCTTC.